Shown below are 26 T cell receptor beta chains from a single sample sequenced in a study of blood T cell repertoires in COVID-19. The method was immunoSEQ multiplex PCR; TCRdb's version includes in-frame clones alone and lacks a portion of them. Altogether under 250,000 clones are present, 85% to 90% being singletons, with the ten largest covering roughly 2.6%. The sequenced sample was peripheral blood. All receptors derive from a woman aged 55-69 years with acute or convalescent COVID-19.

The genes are TRBV4-1 and TRBJ2-7, with D tentatively TRBD2 (7 bases). V lost 4 bases to trimming and J lost 8 bases, with 15 bases between them. Germline assignment: CDR1 MGHRA and CDR2 YSYEKL. The CDR3 runs to 13 residues. CDR3 coding DNA: TGCGCCAGCAGCCCCGCCTGGGGGGGCCAGCAGTACTTC. Its translation: CASSPAWGGQQYF.

V usage is TRBV19 and J usage is TRBJ1-2; 9 nucleotides match TRBD1. Per the germline V gene, CDR1 is LNHDA and CDR2 is SQIVND (reference sequence). V shed 5 bases, J shed 0 bases, and the junction held 13 bases outside the gene matches. The CDR3 is made up of 18 amino acids. CDR3 coding DNA: TGTGCCAGTAGTCCAAGGACAGGGGCGCCGATTCCTAACTATGGCTACACCTTC. It codes for CASSPRTGAPIPNYGYTF. The whole variable domain, filled in from reference TRBV19 and TRBJ1-2, reads DGGITQSPKYLFRKEGQNVTLSCEQNLNHDAMYWYRQDPGQGLRLIYYSQIVNDFQKGDIAEGYSVSREKKESFPLTVTSAQKNPTAFYLCASSPRTGAPIPNYGYTFGSGTRLTVV.

The chain employs TRBV19 and TRBJ1-3, with unresolved D. The ends were cut back, 2 bases at V and 0 bases at J, with 8 bases in the middle. This CDR3 has 15 amino acids. The germline CDR1 and CDR2 sequences are LNHDA and SQIVND (reference sequence). The CDR3 DNA reads as TGTGCCAGTAGTATACCAACAGTCTCTGGAAACACCATATATTTT. It yields the protein CASSIPTVSGNTIYF.

This rearrangement joins TRBV6-5 to TRBJ1-6, with D possibly TRBD1 on 6 matching bases. The CDR3 is 13 amino acids. With 7 bases removed from V and 5 bases from J, the gap between germline ends came to 9 bases. Germline V gives CDR1 MNHEY, CDR2 SVGAGI. For the CDR3, the DNA is TGTGCCAGCACGGGACAAAATAATTCACCCCTCCACTTT. Translated, it gives CASTGQNNSPLHF.

The chain joins TRBV7-9 to TRBJ1-5; D may be TRBD1 (6 bases). Trimming shortened V by 1 base and J by 2 bases, and 9 bases separated the two germline ends. Germline CDR1 and CDR2: SEHNR and FQNEAQ (reference sequence). CDR3 length: 15 amino acids. The CDR3 DNA reads as TGTGCCAGCAGCTTAGGAGGGGGTCGCAATCAGCCCCAGCATTTT. This encodes CASSLGGGRNQPQHF.

This chain connects TRBV18 to TRBJ2-7, with TRBD2 matching over 9 bases. CDR1 is KGHSH, CDR2 LQKENI, per germline. Trimming at V came to 3 bases and at J to 6 bases, leaving 9 bases not matched to a gene. This CDR3 comprises 15 residues. The CDR3 sequence: CASSPDAGGPSEQYF. The DNA of the CDR3 is TGTGCCAGCTCACCCGACGCGGGAGGGCCTTCCGAGCAGTACTTC.

The CDR3 coding sequence is TGTGCCAGCAGCTTAGCACAGGCCTATGGCTACACCTTC. As protein: CASSLAQAYGYTF. The chain couples TRBV7-8 to TRBJ1-2; D perhaps matches TRBD1 (5 bases). Trimming took 0 bases from V and 4 from J, leaving 6 bases between them. Germline values: CDR1 SGHVS, CDR2 FQNEAQ. The CDR3 covers 13 residues.

This clone has just one count. This rearrangement joins TRBV28 to TRBJ1-2; TRBD1 matches at 7 bases. Germline V gene lookup returns CDR1 MDHEN and CDR2 SYDVKM. V gave up 8 bases and J gave up 3 bases; unmatched junction bases: 12. The CDR3 is 15 residues long. CDR3 sequence: CASGTNQGVYYGYTF. In nucleotides, the CDR3 is TGTGCCAGCGGAACAAATCAGGGGGTTTACTATGGCTACACCTTC.

J is TRBJ1-5 and V is TRBV18, with D tentatively TRBD1 (5 bases). Trimming removed 2 bases from V and 9 bases from J, with 11 bases in between. The CDR3 runs to 13 residues. Per germline, CDR1 KGHSH and CDR2 LQKENI. DNA of the CDR3: TGTGCCAGCTCACCAGAGTCCCAGGGGCCCCAGCATTTT. It is translated as CASSPESQGPQHF.

This rearrangement joins TRBV6-6 to TRBJ1-2; D remains unclear. The germline V gene encodes CDR1 MNHNY and CDR2 SVGAGI (reference sequence). CDR3 size: 14 residues. The ends were cut back, 6 bases at V and 3 bases at J, with 14 bases in the middle. The CDR3 DNA follows: TGTGCCAGCAGCCCCCGAGGAGTAGACTATGGCTACACCTTC. Protein sequence: CASSPRGVDYGYTF.

V and J are TRBV5-4 and TRBJ1-5; 9 bases fit TRBD1. CDR3 length: 15 residues. Germline lookup yields CDR1 SGHNT and CDR2 YYREEE (reference sequence). J was trimmed by 4 bases and V by 4 bases; bases with no gene match: 6. This CDR3 reads CASSPGTGINQPQHF. The CDR3 nucleotides are TGTGCCAGCAGCCCGGGGACAGGGATAAATCAGCCCCAGCATTTT.

The chain employs TRBV30 and TRBJ1-5, with a possible D match to TRBD1 (6 bases). V lost 0 bases and J 2 bases, leaving 11 bases between the germline ends. Germline CDR1 reads GTSNPN; CDR2 reads SVGIG (reference sequence). The CDR3 contains 15 residues. Here the CDR3 DNA reads TGTGCCTGGAGTGTTTCGGGGGGCCGCAATCAGCCCCAGCATTTT. Its protein is CAWSVSGGRNQPQHF.

The chain combines TRBV7-8 with TRBJ2-7, with D tentatively TRBD1 (6 bases). From germline, CDR1 is SGHVS and CDR2 FQNEAQ. V lost 1 base and J 2 bases, leaving 9 bases between the germline ends. The CDR3 is 14 residues long. The CDR3 DNA reads as TGTGCCAGCAGCTTAGGGACAGCCACCTACGAGCAGTACTTC. It specifies CASSLGTATYEQYF.

The chain carries TRBV6-6 and TRBJ1-5; D may be TRBD1 (5 bases). This CDR3 has 15 residues. The V gene lost 0 bases and the J gene lost 3 bases, with 9 bases spanning the gap. Germline V lookup: CDR1 MNHNY, CDR2 SVGAGI (reference sequence). The CDR3 sequence is CASSYSWGVNQPQHF. DNA for the CDR3: TGTGCCAGCAGTTACTCATGGGGGGTCAATCAGCCCCAGCATTTT.

The chain is built from TRBV18 and TRBJ1-3; 12 bases agree with TRBD1. CDR1 and CDR2 (germline): KGHSH, LQKENI. J gave up 4 bases and V 3 bases, and 7 bases lay outside the gene matches. The CDR3 is 17 amino acids. The DNA of the CDR3 is TGTGCCAGCTCACCGTCTTATGGGACAGGGGGCGGAAACACCATATATTTT. Its protein product is CASSPSYGTGGGNTIYF. The complete variable domain, with remaining parts taken from reference TRBV18 and TRBJ1-3, reads NAGVMQNPRHLVRRRGQEARLRCSPMKGHSHVYWYRQLPEEGLKFMVYLQKENIIDESGMPKERFSAEFPKEGPSILRIQQVVRGDSAAYFCASSPSYGTGGGNTIYFGEGSWLTVV.

The V call is TRBV10-2, the J call TRBJ2-6, with TRBD1 identical over 11 bases. CDR3 size: 18 residues. V dropped 6 bases and J dropped 0; count of bases not matched to a gene: 7. In germline, CDR1 is WSHSY, CDR2 SAAADI. The CDR3 DNA reads TGCGCCAGCAGGGAAGGGACAGGGGGGCTCTCTGGGGCCAACGTCCTGACTTTC. It specifies CASREGTGGLSGANVLTF.

The chain is built from TRBV20-1 and TRBJ2-3, with a possible D match to TRBD2 (6 bases). The V end lost 3 bases, the J end lost 1 base, and 14 bases lay between the germline ends. The CDR3 is 15 residues long. CDR1 and CDR2 (germline): DFQATT, SNEGSKA (reference sequence). CDR3 in amino acids: CSASRDGGGTDTQYF. CDR3 coding DNA: TGCAGTGCTAGTCGGGACGGGGGAGGCACAGATACGCAGTATTTT.

The chain employs TRBV5-4 and TRBJ2-7; a weak D match, TRBD1 (6 bases). Germline values: CDR1 SGHNT, CDR2 YYREEE (reference sequence). Trimming cost V 1 base and J 4 bases, with 9 bases left between them. CDR3 length: 13 residues. CDR3 nucleotide sequence: TGTGCCAGCAGCTTGATCGGACAGTACGAGCAGTACTTC. Protein product: CASSLIGQYEQYF.

This chain connects TRBV14 to TRBJ2-2; TRBD2 matches at 12 bases. This CDR3 is 15 amino acids long. V dropped 6 bases and J dropped 6; count of bases not matched to a gene: 5. Germline CDR1 and CDR2: SGHDN and FVKESK. The CDR3 region is CASRRLAGDPGELFF. The DNA of the CDR3 is TGTGCCAGCAGGCGACTAGCGGGAGACCCCGGGGAGCTGTTTTTT.

The chain couples TRBV4-1 to TRBJ2-1; 8 nucleotides line up with TRBD2. The V and J ends lost 4 bases and 6 bases, in that order; junction bases with no gene match: 14. Germline V gene data show CDR1 as MGHRA and CDR2 as YSYEKL. The CDR3 contains 17 residues. CDR3 sequence: CASSRLTPGGRPNEQFF. The DNA of the CDR3 is TGCGCCAGCAGCCGCCTCACTCCGGGGGGGAGGCCCAATGAGCAGTTCTTC.

The V and J genes are TRBV30 and TRBJ1-6; tentative D call: TRBD1 (5 bases). Germline V lookup: CDR1 GTSNPN, CDR2 SVGIG (reference sequence). Trimming removed 4 bases at V and 8 bases at J, with 24 bases between. This CDR3 has 17 residues. The CDR3, as DNA: TGTGCCTGGATGGTAGTAGGGGAGGGACGGATCGATTCACCCCTCCACTTT. It is translated as CAWMVVGEGRIDSPLHF. The whole variable domain, remainder taken from reference TRBV30 and TRBJ1-6, is SQTIHQWPATLVQPVGSPLSLECTVEGTSNPNLYWYRQAAGRGLQLLFYSVGIGQISSEVPQNLSASRPQDRQFILSSKKLLLSDSGFYLCAWMVVGEGRIDSPLHFGNGTRLTVT.

As regards this clone: Other DNA sequences from this sample encode an identical CDR3 as well. The chain is built from TRBV2 and TRBJ2-7; 8 bases are a match to TRBD2. Germline assignment: CDR1 SNHLY and CDR2 FYNNEI. V was clipped by 5 bases and J by 1 base; unmatched bases: 4. The CDR3 has 14 amino acids. CDR3 sequence reads: CASSRTSGSYEQYF. Written as DNA, the CDR3 is TGTGCCAGCAGTAGAACTAGCGGTTCCTACGAGCAGTACTTC.

This clone occurred a few times. The chain combines TRBV27 with TRBJ1-1; 7 nucleotides align to TRBD1. The CDR3 length is 14 residues. CDR1 and CDR2 (germline): MNHEY, SMNVEV (reference sequence). V was pared by 8 bases and J by 5 bases, with 11 bases of the junction left unmatched. The CDR3 DNA reads as TGTGCCAGCCGAAAGGGGGCAGGAATGACTGAAGCTTTCTTT. Protein: CASRKGAGMTEAFF.

This chain joins TRBV23-1 and TRBJ1-1, with 9 positions matching TRBD1. TRBV23-1 is an ORF; its function is uncertain. The CDR3 spans 15 residues. Losses at the gene ends were 3 bases for V and 8 bases for J; bases not matched to a gene: 10. CDR3 sequence reads: CASSHGGQGVGEAFF. For the CDR3, the DNA is TGCGCCAGCAGTCATGGGGGACAGGGAGTGGGGGAAGCTTTCTTT.

V is TRBV5-6 and J is TRBJ1-5, with D possibly TRBD1 on 5 matching bases. Per the germline V gene, CDR1 is SGHDT and CDR2 is YYEEEE. The length of the CDR3 is 16 residues. With 4 bases removed from V and 1 base from J, the gap between germline ends came to 15 bases. The CDR3 region is CASSIGTFGSNQPQHF. CDR3 sequence (DNA): TGTGCCAGCAGCATTGGGACTTTCGGCAGCAATCAGCCCCAGCATTTT. Looking up the rest from reference TRBV5-6 and TRBJ1-5 gives the full variable domain: DAGVTQSPTHLIKTRGQQVTLRCSPKSGHDTVSWYQQALGQGPQFIFQYYEEEERQRGNFPDRFSGHQFPNYSSELNVNALLLGDSALYLCASSIGTFGSNQPQHFGDGTRLSIL.

The CDR3 bases are TGTGCCAGCAGCGTAGATAAAGATACGCAGTATTTT. It specifies CASSVDKDTQYF. The V gene is TRBV9, the J gene TRBJ2-3; D is uncertain. The ends were cut back, 0 bases at V and 5 bases at J, with 4 bases in the middle. CDR1 is SGDLS and CDR2 is YYNGEE in the germline V gene. The CDR3 contains 12 residues.